What follows are 14 T cell receptor beta chains derived from one specimen sequenced in a study of blood T cell repertoires in COVID-19. TCRdb's table, derived via immunoSEQ multiplex PCR, lists solely in-frame clones and lacks some. This table has about 220,000 clones, less than 90% appearing once. Sequencing input: peripheral blood. The receptors were sampled from an older woman who had recovered from COVID-19.

The gene calls are TRBV25-1 and TRBJ1-1; D unclear. The CDR3 has 14 amino acids. Germline CDR1 and CDR2: MGHDK and SYGVNS. The V end was cut by 0 bases, the J end by 2 bases, with 7 bases between. The chain's CDR3 is CASSEYSVNTEAFF. The CDR3 DNA reads as TGTGCCAGCAGTGAATACAGTGTAAACACTGAAGCTTTCTTT. Combining the CDR3 with reference TRBV25-1 and TRBJ1-1 gives the whole variable domain EADIYQTPRYLVIGTGKKITLECSQTMGHDKMYWYQQDPGMELHLIHYSYGVNSTEKGDLSSESTVSRIRTEHFPLTLESARPSHTSQYLCASSEYSVNTEAFFGQGTRLTVV.

This chain links TRBV9 with TRBJ2-1; 8 positions agree with TRBD2. The J segment lost 4 bases and the V segment lost 2 bases, leaving 5 bases of the junction unmatched. The CDR3 runs to 15 residues. Germline V gene sequence: CDR1 SGDLS, CDR2 YYNGEE. The CDR3 nucleotides are TGTGCCAGCAGCGTGGCGGGGGGCCCATACAATGAGCAGTTCTTC. This sequence encodes CASSVAGGPYNEQFF.

This chain uses TRBV5-5 with TRBJ2-4; 7 positions match TRBD1. The V gene end was trimmed by 4 bases and the J gene end by 3 bases; junction bases not matched to a gene: 1. Germline V gives CDR1 SGHKS, CDR2 YYEKEE (reference sequence). The CDR3 is made up of 13 amino acids. The CDR3 here is CASSGTDKNIQYF. In DNA form, the CDR3 reads TGTGCCAGCAGCGGGACAGACAAAAACATTCAGTACTTC.

The rearrangement uses TRBV2 and TRBJ1-2; 9 positions match TRBD1. Per germline, CDR1 SNHLY and CDR2 FYNNEI. This CDR3 is 15 amino acids long. V was pared by 4 bases and J by 5 bases, with 8 bases of the junction left unmatched. The CDR3 DNA reads TGTGCCAGCAGTGGACAGGGGGTGTTAAGATATGGCTACACCTTC. This translates into CASSGQGVLRYGYTF.

The chain links TRBV19 to TRBJ1-3, with D unresolved. The CDR3 totals 11 residues. The ends were cut back, 10 bases at V and 4 bases at J, with 8 bases in the middle. CDR1 is LNHDA and CDR2 is SQIVND in the germline V gene (reference sequence). The CDR3 nucleotides are TGTGCCACAAACAAAGGAAACACCATATATTTT. This codes for CATNKGNTIYF.

The chain is built from TRBV4-1 and TRBJ2-7; D is unclear. The CDR3 length is 15 residues. Trimming cost V 2 bases and J 3 bases, with 14 bases left between them. Germline V gene lookup returns CDR1 MGHRA and CDR2 YSYEKL. The CDR3 here is CASSQSPGSYYEQYF. The CDR3 region has the DNA TGCGCCAGCAGCCAATCCCCGGGTTCATACTACGAGCAGTACTTC.

The CDR3 region is CASSIQEHNEQFF. The CDR3 DNA reads TGTGCCAGCAGCATACAGGAGCACAATGAGCAGTTCTTC. The chain carries TRBV7-6 and TRBJ2-1, with a weak D call TRBD1 (5 bases). Germline lookup yields CDR1 SGHVS and CDR2 FNYEAQ. CDR3 length equals 13 residues. Deletions cut 5 bases from V and 5 bases from J, with 10 bases between.

The chain is built from TRBV2 and TRBJ1-5, with D possibly TRBD1 on 6 matching bases. This CDR3 has 14 amino acids. Germline-derived CDR1 and CDR2 are SNHLY and FYNNEI. V was cut by 4 bases and J by 7 bases, with 14 bases left in between. CDR3 in amino acids: CASSGGQRGQPQHF. DNA of the CDR3: TGTGCCAGCAGTGGCGGACAGCGGGGCCAGCCCCAGCATTTT. The full variable domain, rest sourced from reference TRBV2 and TRBJ1-5, is EPEVTQTPSHQVTQMGQEVILRCVPISNHLYFYWYRQILGQKVEFLVSFYNNEISEKSEIFDDQFSVERPDGSNFTLKIRSTKLEDSAMYFCASSGGQRGQPQHFGDGTRLSIL.

The chain recombines TRBV11-2 with TRBJ2-1, with TRBD1 matching 11 bases. Germline loops: CDR1 SGHAT, CDR2 FQNNGV. The CDR3 runs to 16 residues. V lost 5 bases, J lost 5 bases, and 8 bases stayed unmatched. CDR3 DNA: TGTGCCAGCAGCGCAAAGCCGGGACAGGGGGACAATGAGCAGTTCTTC. This sequence encodes CASSAKPGQGDNEQFF.

The chain is built from TRBV19 and TRBJ1-6; D is perhaps TRBD1 (5 bases). The CDR3 spans 16 residues. Per the germline V gene, CDR1 is LNHDA and CDR2 is SQIVND (reference sequence). Trimming stripped 5 bases from V and 9 bases from J, with 20 bases between. The DNA of the CDR3 is TGTGCCAGTAGTTCCTTCCTACGGGGGATGGGTTCACCCCTCCACTTT. Translation gives CASSSFLRGMGSPLHF.

This clone turned up a few times. CDR3 protein: CASSQGHRTGASEAFF. Here the CDR3 DNA reads TGCGCCAGCAGCCAGGGTCACCGGACAGGGGCCTCTGAAGCTTTCTTT. The V and J genes are TRBV4-1 and TRBJ1-1; TRBD1 matches at 9 bases. V gave up 3 bases and J gave up 6 bases; unmatched junction bases: 11. CDR3 length: 16 residues. Germline CDR1 and CDR2: MGHRA and YSYEKL.

The gene calls are TRBV5-1 and TRBJ2-5; no firm D call. Germline values: CDR1 SGHRS, CDR2 YFSETQ. Trimming shortened V by 4 bases and J by 5 bases, and 18 bases separated the two germline ends. The CDR3 totals 15 residues. The CDR3 protein is CASSPRSVPGETQYF. CDR3 sequence (DNA): TGCGCCAGCAGCCCACGGAGTGTACCCGGGGAGACCCAGTACTTC.

This clone occurred once. The gene calls are TRBV28 and TRBJ1-2, with a weak D call TRBD1 (6 bases). V dropped 7 bases and J dropped 4 bases, with 13 bases sitting between them. Germline loops: CDR1 MDHEN, CDR2 SYDVKM. The CDR3 extends over 13 amino acids. CDR3 sequence: CASTVTGPYGYTF. CDR3 coding DNA: TGTGCCAGCACCGTCACAGGGCCCTATGGCTACACCTTC.

This clone has a single count. The chain has TRBV5-6 and TRBJ1-1, with a possible D match to TRBD1 (5 bases). CDR3 length equals 14 residues. The V gene's germline CDR1 is SGHDT and CDR2 YYEEEE. V was shortened by 2 bases and J by 3 bases, with 11 bases between the two germline ends. CDR3 region: CASSLPGVYTEAFF. The DNA of the CDR3 is TGTGCCAGCAGCTTACCGGGGGTCTACACTGAAGCTTTCTTT.